These 29 T cell receptor beta chains came from one sample sequenced in a study of yellow fever vaccine responses in identical twins. TCRdb passed the RT-PCR reads through MiXCR, listing each CDR3 protein once. The sample includes more than 30,000 distinct CDR3 sequences, roughly 60% of them seen just once. Sequenced here: T cells from blood (PBMCs), unsorted or a sorted subset (not recorded which), sampled before or after yellow fever vaccination (not recorded which). These TCRs come from a woman in her late teens or twenties who received the yellow fever vaccine.

This chain joins TRBV7-9 and TRBJ2-3, with D possibly being TRBD2 (5 bases). CDR1 SEHNR and CDR2 FQNEAQ come from the germline V gene (reference sequence). This CDR3 is built from 14 residues. V lost 5 bases, J lost 2 bases, and 11 bases lay in between. CDR3 coding DNA: TGTGCCAGCAGCCAAGGGAGTTTCACAGATACGCAGTATTTT. Translated: CASSQGSFTDTQYF.

This rearrangement joins TRBV29-1 to TRBJ2-1, with 7 bases matching TRBD1. Per the germline V gene, CDR1 is SQVTM and CDR2 is ANQGSEA. Unmatched junction bases numbered 22, after V lost 4 bases and J lost 4 bases. This CDR3 has 19 residues. The CDR3 DNA sequence: TGCAGCGTTGGCTCCCGGGACAGACAAGGCCGACTCCTTTACAATGAGCAGTTCTTC. Protein sequence: CSVGSRDRQGRLLYNEQFF.

This clonotype was picked up a small number of times. As DNA, the CDR3 is TGCAGCGTTGTAGGGACAGATGAAGCTTTCTTT. Translation gives CSVVGTDEAFF. This sequence joins TRBV29-1 and TRBJ1-1; 7 nucleotides align to TRBD1. Germline values: CDR1 SQVTM, CDR2 ANQGSEA. The CDR3 contains 11 residues. V shed 4 bases and J 7 bases; nucleotides not matched to a gene: 3.

This clonotype has just a few counts. The chain couples TRBV11-2 to TRBJ1-3; D remains unclear. This CDR3 is 13 amino acids long. CDR1 SGHAT and CDR2 FQNNGV come from the germline V gene. The germline V and J ends were trimmed by 1 base and 4 bases, with 5 bases remaining between them. CDR3 DNA: TGTGCCAGCAGCTTAGGCCGAGGAAACACCATATATTTT. Encoded protein: CASSLGRGNTIYF.

The DNA of the CDR3 is TGTGCCAGCAGCTCTGCGGGAGGGCCATTTGAAGAGCAGTACTTC. Its translation is CASSSAGGPFEEQYF. V gene TRBV11-1 combines with J gene TRBJ2-7; 9 positions agree with TRBD2. CDR1 SGHAT and CDR2 FQDESV come from the germline V gene (reference sequence). The CDR3 loop spans 15 amino acids. V lost 4 bases, J lost 7 bases, and 11 bases stayed unmatched.

The rearrangement joins TRBV6-1 to TRBJ2-7; 10 positions match TRBD1. The V and J ends lost 5 bases and 4 bases, in that order; junction bases with no gene match: 8. This CDR3 contains 15 residues. Germline CDR1 and CDR2: MNHNS and SASEGT. This CDR3 is CASSPQTGGFYEQYF. The CDR3 DNA follows: TGTGCCAGCAGTCCCCAGACAGGGGGCTTTTACGAGCAGTACTTC.

Only a few counts were recorded for this clonotype. The chain carries TRBV10-2 and TRBJ2-1, with 7 nucleotides matching TRBD2. CDR3 length: 14 amino acids. Germline loops: CDR1 WSHSY, CDR2 SAAADI. V shed 6 bases, J shed 10 bases, and the junction held 12 bases outside the gene matches. For the CDR3, the DNA is TGCGCCAGCAGCGATCCGGGGAGGGTGCTAGAGCAGTTCTTC. Encoded protein: CASSDPGRVLEQFF.

This chain uses TRBV19 with TRBJ2-1; D possibly corresponds to TRBD2 (6 bases). The CDR3 spans 15 residues. CDR1 LNHDA and CDR2 SQIVND come from the germline V gene (reference sequence). Trimming removed 5 bases at V and 6 bases at J, with 17 bases between. The CDR3 DNA follows: TGTGCCAGTAGTGGAGGGGCCGCATGGCTCAATGAGCAGTTCTTC. Translation: CASSGGAAWLNEQFF.

The V call is TRBV11-1, the J call TRBJ2-1, with D perhaps matching TRBD1 (6 bases). CDR3 size: 19 residues. Germline V CDR1 and CDR2: SGHAT, FQDESV (reference sequence). V shed 1 base and J shed 0 bases, with 19 bases lying between them. The CDR3, as DNA: TGTGCCAGCAGCTTAGTAGGGCCAGGGGTAGGGAACTCCTACAATGAGCAGTTCTTC. This encodes CASSLVGPGVGNSYNEQFF.

The rearrangement links TRBV23-1 to TRBJ2-7; unclear D gene. TRBV23-1 is an ORF, with its function uncertain. The CDR3 is 12 residues long. V was pared by 2 bases and J by 7 bases, with 9 bases between. The CDR3 DNA reads as TGCGCCAGCAGTCAACCCCCAGGAGAGCAGTACGTC. It codes for CASSQPPGEQYV.

The chain uses TRBV5-5 and TRBJ1-1, with 7 bases identical to TRBD1. The CDR3 runs 15 residues. The V gene's germline CDR1 is SGHKS and CDR2 YYEKEE (reference sequence). Unmatched junction bases numbered 13, after V lost 6 bases and J lost 5 bases. CDR3 bases: TGTGCCAGCAAAACCACAGGGGCCGTTGGGACTGAAGCTTTCTTT. This gives the protein CASKTTGAVGTEAFF.

V is TRBV24-1 and J is TRBJ2-2; 8 positions match TRBD1. The CDR3 contains 15 residues. J lost 3 bases, V lost 4 bases, and 3 bases had no gene match. CDR1 KGHDR and CDR2 SFDVKD come from the germline V gene. The CDR3 reads CATSEGQAHTGELFF. For the CDR3, the DNA is TGTGCCACCAGTGAGGGACAGGCCCACACCGGGGAGCTGTTTTTT.

The rearrangement links TRBV20-1 to TRBJ2-7, with D perhaps TRBD2 (5 bases). Trimming removed 6 bases at V and 8 bases at J, with 23 bases between. The germline V gene encodes CDR1 DFQATT and CDR2 SNEGSKA (reference sequence). This CDR3 comprises 14 residues. The CDR3 coding sequence is TGCAGTGCCGTACCGTACGAGGCGTGGACTCAGCAGTACTTC. It specifies CSAVPYEAWTQQYF.

The J gene is TRBJ2-2, the V gene TRBV3-1; D gene uncertain. CDR1 LGHDT and CDR2 YNNKEL come from the germline V gene (reference sequence). This CDR3 has 14 residues. V lost 5 bases and J 3 bases, leaving 10 bases between the germline ends. CDR3: CASSSTLYTGELFF. In DNA form, the CDR3 reads TGTGCCAGCAGCTCGACACTCTACACCGGGGAGCTGTTTTTT.

This clonotype turned up a few times. The chain has TRBV11-3 and TRBJ2-5, with 10 bases aligning to TRBD2. This CDR3 spans 16 amino acids. CDR1 is SGHNT, CDR2 YENEEA, per germline. V was clipped by 6 bases and J by 5 bases; unmatched bases: 12. CDR3 in DNA: TGTGCCAGCAGTATTACTAGCGGGAATCCAAGGGAGACCCAGTACTTC. This codes for CASSITSGNPRETQYF.

This clonotype was seen more than once but under ten times. The V call is TRBV29-1, the J call TRBJ2-3; D uncertain. The V gene lost 7 bases and the J gene lost 2 bases, with 19 bases spanning the gap. Germline values: CDR1 SQVTM, CDR2 ANQGSEA. This CDR3 is built from 15 residues. In DNA form, the CDR3 reads TGCAGCGCTGCACCGGGCAGGACGTCCACAGATACGCAGTATTTT. Residues: CSAAPGRTSTDTQYF.

The count of this clonotype is one. This chain connects TRBV5-1 to TRBJ2-7; 10 nucleotides line up with TRBD2. Germline V CDR1 and CDR2: SGHRS, YFSETQ. V trimming: 4 bases; J trimming: 7 bases; junction bases outside the gene matches: 17. The CDR3 has 17 amino acids. The CDR3 DNA is TGCGCCAGCAGCCCGCGGGTAGGGGCTAGCGGGAGTGGTGAGCAGTACTTC. This gives the protein CASSPRVGASGSGEQYF.

This chain uses TRBV3-1 with TRBJ1-4; 7 bases line up with TRBD1. The CDR3 sequence is 13 residues long. Germline CDR1 reads LGHDT; CDR2 reads YNNKEL (reference sequence). Trimming cost V 5 bases and J 5 bases; bases outside gene matches: 2. For the CDR3, the DNA is TGTGCCAGCAGCGGACAGGTCAATGAAAAACTGTTTTTT. Protein sequence: CASSGQVNEKLFF.

The rearrangement links TRBV29-1 to TRBJ2-1, with D tentatively TRBD1 or TRBD2 (5 bases each). This CDR3 region has 13 residues. Germline V gives CDR1 SQVTM, CDR2 ANQGSEA. With 6 bases removed from V and 3 bases from J, the gap between germline ends came to 12 bases. The CDR3 DNA is TGCAGCGTGGGTGGGACCCTCTACAATGAGCAGTTCTTC. Its translation: CSVGGTLYNEQFF.

This clonotype was recorded a few times. V is TRBV29-1 and J is TRBJ2-7; possible D gene TRBD2, 6 bases. V was clipped by 2 bases and J by 3 bases, with 14 bases between them. Germline CDR1 reads SQVTM; CDR2 reads ANQGSEA. The CDR3 contains 14 residues. DNA for the CDR3: TGCAGCGTTGAAATCCGCGGGGAAAACTACGAGCAGTACTTC. Its translation: CSVEIRGENYEQYF.

The gene calls are TRBV6-1 and TRBJ2-1; 9 bases are a match to TRBD2. Trimming took 5 bases from V and 9 from J; bases not matched to a gene: 11. The germline gives CDR1 MNHNS, CDR2 SASEGT. CDR3 length equals 15 residues. The CDR3 bases are TGTGCCAGCAGTCTCGGACTAGCGCGTGGGGGTGAGCAGTTCTTC. Amino acid sequence: CASSLGLARGGEQFF.

The chain employs TRBV20-1 and TRBJ2-3; D ambiguous. Trimming took 6 bases from V and 0 from J, leaving 16 bases between them. The CDR3 spans 15 residues. Germline CDR1 is DFQATT and CDR2 is SNEGSKA (reference sequence). This chain's CDR3 is CSASRKTASTDTQYF. CDR3 DNA: TGCAGTGCCTCCCGAAAAACCGCTAGCACAGATACGCAGTATTTT.

This clonotype was picked up a small number of times. This sequence joins TRBV12-3 or TRBV12-4 and TRBJ2-5; D gene ambiguous. The CDR3 contains 11 residues. The ends were cut back, 6 bases at V and 5 bases at J, with 7 bases in the middle. CDR3 in amino acids: CASREFETQYF. The CDR3 nucleotides read TGTGCCAGCAGGGAGTTTGAGACCCAGTACTTC.

This clonotype was observed a few times. The chain has TRBV15 and TRBJ2-1; D is unclear. Looked up from germline, CDR1 is LNHNV and CDR2 is YYDKDF (reference sequence). The ends were cut back, 5 bases at V and 3 bases at J, with 11 bases in the middle. This CDR3 contains 14 residues. CDR3 in amino acids: CATSSREGYNEQFF. CDR3 sequence (DNA): TGTGCCACCAGCTCCAGAGAAGGCTACAATGAGCAGTTCTTC.

V is TRBV11-1 and J is TRBJ1-5, with 7 bases matching TRBD1. Germline loops: CDR1 SGHAT, CDR2 FQDESV (reference sequence). The V gene end was trimmed by 3 bases and the J gene end by 7 bases; junction bases not matched to a gene: 3. The length of the CDR3 is 13 residues. The CDR3 DNA is TGTGCCAGCAGCTTTGACAGGGCCCAGCCCCAGCATTTT. As protein: CASSFDRAQPQHF.

V gene TRBV29-1 combines with J gene TRBJ2-3, with D unclear. Trimming removed 4 bases from V and 3 bases from J, with 5 bases in between. This CDR3 spans 11 amino acids. Germline V CDR1 and CDR2: SQVTM, ANQGSEA. CDR3 coding DNA: TGCAGCGTTGCGTCAACAGATACGCAGTATTTT. As protein: CSVASTDTQYF.

In this sample, this clonotype turned up a few times. The rearrangement links TRBV5-4 to TRBJ1-4; D is perhaps TRBD1 (6 bases). The V gene's germline CDR1 is SGHNT and CDR2 YYREEE (reference sequence). The CDR3 has 12 amino acids. V shed 1 base and J shed 8 bases, with 6 bases lying between them. This CDR3 is CASSLRGEKLFF. The CDR3 coding sequence is TGTGCCAGCAGCTTGAGGGGGGAAAAACTGTTTTTT. Combining the CDR3 with reference TRBV5-4 and TRBJ1-4 gives the whole variable domain ETGVTQSPTHLIKTRGQQVTLRCSSQSGHNTVSWYQQALGQGPQFIFQYYREEENGRGNFPPRFSGLQFPNYSSELNVNALELDDSALYLCASSLRGEKLFFGSGTQLSVL.

The gene calls are TRBV29-1 and TRBJ2-2, with 7 bases matching TRBD1. CDR1 SQVTM and CDR2 ANQGSEA come from the germline V gene. This CDR3 is built from 14 residues. Trimming at V came to 6 bases and at J to 0 bases, leaving 4 bases not matched to a gene. The CDR3 spells CSVGQHANTGELFF. The DNA of the CDR3 is TGCAGCGTGGGACAGCATGCGAACACCGGGGAGCTGTTTTTT.

This clonotype occurred a few times. In DNA form, the CDR3 reads TGTGCCAGCAGCCCTATGGGACCCGGGGAGCAGTTCTTC. This encodes CASSPMGPGEQFF. V usage is TRBV9 and J usage is TRBJ2-1; D may be TRBD1 or TRBD2 (5 bases each). This CDR3 is built from 13 residues. Per germline, CDR1 SGDLS and CDR2 YYNGEE. The V end was cut by 4 bases, the J end by 10 bases, with 15 bases between.